This record looks at one T cell receptor (beta chain) sequence and its context. Its antigen is currently unknown. The record originates from a study of CD8+ T cells in alopecia areata. V lost 3 bases, J lost 4 bases, and 3 bases stayed unmatched. The CDR3 length is 14 residues. Germline CDR1 and CDR2: GTSNPN and SVGIG (reference sequence). Treatment meaning: oral pan-JAK inhibitor, 5-10 mg twice daily. In each case, RNA was isolated and then reverse transcribed into cDNA as the sequencing template. Here immunoSEQ multiplex PCR was the method, and the copy in TCRdb shows in-frame clones only, minus some. Among approximately 180,000 clones listed, under 80% were seen once. Study-level results: Lesional scalp, especially alopecia totalis/universalis, showed higher clonality than normal scalp. For patients receiving tofacitinib, scalp clonality and expanded CD8+ clones among the top 100 significantly decreased.

Sequences were derived from CD4+ T cells sorted from blood, sampled at week 49, from a patient treated with tofacitinib. This chain connects TRBV30 to TRBJ1-4, with 9 positions matching TRBD1. This clonotype was obtained from a human donor with alopecia areata. CDR3: CAWRQGAVNEKLFF. In DNA form, the CDR3 reads TGTGCCTGGAGACAGGGGGCGGTTAATGAAAAACTGTTTTTT.